This T cell receptor (beta chain) was recorded in a study of vaccination effects on CD4 cells after COVID-19. V lost 2 bases to trimming and J lost 1 base, with 8 bases between them. CDR3 size: 14 residues. CDR1 is LGHDT and CDR2 is YNNKEL in the germline V gene (reference sequence). Viral peptide pool expansion of antigen-specific CD4+ T cells preceded sequencing in the ViraFEST assay. Isolating CD4+ T cells followed about 10 days of culture. All study participants received two doses of BNT162b2 or mRNA-1273 vaccine. Previously uninfected by SARS-CoV-2, the vaccine recipients also showed negative nucleocapsid antibodies. Each culture well received over 1.5 million PBMC. These cells were then cultured in IMDM with 9.5 to 10 IU/ml IL-2 and roughly 10 ug/ml peptides. Days 3 and 7 saw half the medium replaced with IL-2 medium. Method: immunoSEQ multiplex PCR; TCRdb's copy keeps in-frame clones and lacks some. The sample consists of roughly 23,000 clones, roughly 72% of them appearing once.

Findings of the study overall: Early post-infection timepoints were absent, and convalescent patients were few.

Concerning this clone: Its antigen is not known.

V and J are TRBV3-1 (or the pseudogene TRBV3-2) and TRBJ1-1; D not resolved. This sample comprised CD4+ T cells from PBMCs cultured with HCoV-NL63 spike peptides, obtained after COVID-19 vaccination. The receptor comes from a human donor who received a COVID-19 vaccine. The CDR3 region is CASSQNVQNTEAFF. The CDR3 bases are TGTGCCAGCAGCCAAAATGTTCAGAACACTGAAGCTTTCTTT.